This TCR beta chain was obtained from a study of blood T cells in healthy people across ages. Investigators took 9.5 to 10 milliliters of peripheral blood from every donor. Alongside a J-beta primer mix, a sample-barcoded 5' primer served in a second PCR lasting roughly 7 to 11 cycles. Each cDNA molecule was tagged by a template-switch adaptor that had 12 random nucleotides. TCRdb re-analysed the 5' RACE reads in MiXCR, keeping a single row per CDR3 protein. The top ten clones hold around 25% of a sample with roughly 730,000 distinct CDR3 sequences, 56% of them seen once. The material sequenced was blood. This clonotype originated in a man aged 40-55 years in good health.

In DNA form, the CDR3 reads TGTGCCAGCAGTTTGGATCCTCTGGGTCAGCCAAAGGATAGCAATCAGCCCCAGCATTTT. Translation gives CASSLDPLGQPKDSNQPQHF. The V call is TRBV12-3 or TRBV12-4, the J call TRBJ1-5, with D uncertain. This CDR3 has 20 amino acids. Trimming stripped 3 bases from V and 0 bases from J, with 24 bases between.